Presented here are 24 T cell receptor beta chains from one specimen sequenced in a study of T cell clonality in common variable immunodeficiency. Assay: immunoSEQ multiplex PCR; the TCRdb copy retains only in-frame clones and omits some. Recorded here are about 59,000 clones, none singletons. What was sequenced was peripheral blood mononuclear cells. Receptors originate from a person aged 18 to 75 in good health.

Ten or more counts support this clone. Read sequence stops 3 residues before the CDR3 end, and the germline J gene provides the missing end. The chain carries TRBV7-9 and TRBJ1-4, with D uncertain. The CDR3 runs to 14 residues. Trimming pared 3 bases from V and 5 bases from J, leaving 10 bases between. Germline V lookup: CDR1 SEHNR, CDR2 FQNEAQ (reference sequence). The sequenced CDR3 bases are TGTGCCAGCAGCTTGGCCGGGGAAAATGAAAAA. This translates into CASSLAGENEK. The entire CDR3 protein reads CASSLAGENEKLFF.

This clone has at least ten counts. Read data end 3 residues before the CDR3 end; the end is taken from the germline J gene. The chain carries TRBV12-3 or TRBV12-4 and TRBJ2-1, with D perhaps assigned TRBD1 or TRBD2 (7 bases each). This CDR3 comprises 15 residues. Trimming pared 1 base from V and 7 bases from J, leaving 14 bases between. CDR3 sequence reads: CASSLVGRGRNEQFF. The DNA read from the CDR3 is TGTGCCAGCAGTTTAGTAGGGAGGGGGCGTAATGAG.

This clone came up many times. The CDR3 extends 3 residues past the end of the read, so its final part is completed from the germline J gene. This sequence joins TRBV5-1 and TRBJ1-3; the D gene is possibly TRBD1 (6 bases). CDR3 length: 15 residues. Deletions cut 3 bases from V and 0 bases from J, with 10 bases between. Germline V gene lookup returns CDR1 SGHRS and CDR2 YFSETQ. The CDR3 spells CASSSGQPSGNTIYF. The sequenced part of the CDR3 DNA is TGCGCCAGCAGCTCCGGACAGCCCTCTGGAAACACC.

This clone has ten or more counts. The CDR3 is cut off 3 residues early in the read; its end comes from the germline J gene. The rearrangement joins TRBV5-1 to TRBJ1-4; 7 bases are shared with TRBD1. CDR3 size: 16 residues. V was pared by 0 bases and J by 8 bases, with 10 bases of the junction left unmatched. Germline CDR1 is SGHRS and CDR2 is YFSETQ. The CDR3 spells CASSLASGGRGEKLFF. The sequenced CDR3 bases are TGCGCCAGCAGCTTGGCGTCAGGGGGTCGTGGAGAAAAA.

This clone occurred many times. The read ends 3 residues before the CDR3 terminus; that terminus is restored from the germline J gene. This chain links TRBV18 with TRBJ1-1; weak D call: TRBD1 (5 bases). Per the germline V gene, CDR1 is KGHSH and CDR2 is LQKENI. The germline V and J ends were trimmed by 1 base and 3 bases, with 6 bases remaining between them. CDR3 length equals 13 residues. Partial CDR3 DNA: TGTGCCAGCTCACCACGACAGTACACTGAA. Protein: CASSPRQYTE. The entire CDR3 reads CASSPRQYTEAFF. Based on the CDR3 plus reference TRBV18 and TRBJ1-1, the full variable domain is NAGVMQNPRHLVRRRGQEARLRCSPMKGHSHVYWYRQLPEEGLKFMVYLQKENIIDESGMPKERFSAEFPKEGPSILRIQQVVRGDSAAYFCASSPRQYTEAFFGQGTRLTVV.

This clone was counted many times. The CDR3 extends 3 residues past the end of the read, so its final part is completed from the germline J gene. This chain connects TRBV19 to TRBJ2-4; 7 positions agree with TRBD1. Germline-derived CDR1 and CDR2 are LNHDA and SQIVND (reference sequence). This CDR3 has 14 residues. With V trimmed by 5 bases and J by 4 bases, 5 bases remained unmatched. The CDR3 loop reads CASSVGQKKNIQYF. CDR3 DNA (partial): TGTGCCAGTAGTGTGGGACAGAAAAAAAACATT.

There are many counts of this clone. Read coverage stops 3 residues before the CDR3 terminus; the germline J gene supplies the remainder. This chain uses TRBV7-2 with TRBJ2-7; TRBD2 matches at 10 bases. The CDR3 extends over 15 amino acids. Germline-derived CDR1 and CDR2 are SGHTA and FQGNSA. J gave up 1 base and V 4 bases, and 4 bases lay outside the gene matches. The sequenced CDR3 bases are TGTGCCAGCAGCTCGGGACTAGCGTCATCCTACGAG. Protein product: CASSSGLASSYE. Given in full, the CDR3 is CASSSGLASSYEQYF.

This clone was seen a handful of times. The covered CDR3 bases are TGTGCCAGCAGCGTTATTGGGGCGAACACTGAA. Translating gives CASSVIGANTE. The CDR3 in its entirety is CASSVIGANTEAFF. V and J are TRBV7-9 and TRBJ1-1; D perhaps matches TRBD1 (5 bases). The read gets to within 3 residues of the CDR3 end, and the germline J gene fills in the rest. Trimming took 5 bases from V and 1 from J, leaving 11 bases between them. The germline CDR1 and CDR2 sequences are SEHNR and FQNEAQ (reference sequence). The CDR3 loop spans 14 amino acids.

This clone was observed many times. From the germline J gene comes the end of the CDR3, since the read stops 3 residues before it. This chain connects TRBV7-2 to TRBJ2-7; the D is unclear. The V end was cut by 3 bases, the J end by 4 bases, with 7 bases between. This CDR3 has 12 amino acids. The germline CDR1 and CDR2 sequences are SGHTA and FQGNSA. CDR3 amino acids: CASSFSRYEQYF. The sequenced CDR3 bases are TGTGCCAGCAGCTTTTCCCGGTACGAG. The full variable domain, with the rest looked up from reference TRBV7-2 and TRBJ2-7, is GAGVSQSPSNKVTEKGKDVELRCDPISGHTALYWYRQSLGQGLEFLIYFQGNSAPDKSGLPSDRFSAERTGGSVSTLTIQRTQQEDSAVYLCASSFSRYEQYFGPGTRLTVT.

This clone came up many times. The CDR3 end lies 3 residues beyond the end of the read and is filled in from the germline J gene. The chain joins TRBV10-1 to TRBJ1-5, with a possible D match to TRBD1 (5 bases). Per the germline V gene, CDR1 is WNHNN and CDR2 is SYGVQD (reference sequence). The length of the CDR3 is 14 residues. V was trimmed by 4 bases and J by 6 bases, leaving 13 bases between them. The DNA read from the CDR3 is TGCGCCAGCAGTGCGGGGGGACCGGGTCAGCCC. Protein: CASSAGGPGQP. The CDR3 reads in full as CASSAGGPGQPQHF.

At least ten counts were recorded for this clone. The read ends 3 residues early relative to the CDR3; the germline J gene fills the gap. The chain recombines TRBV19 with TRBJ1-5; no firm D call. There are 12 residues in the CDR3. Per the germline V gene, CDR1 is LNHDA and CDR2 is SQIVND (reference sequence). The V gene lost 1 base and the J gene lost 6 bases, with 4 bases spanning the gap. CDR3 in amino acids: CASSIGGQPQHF. Incomplete CDR3 DNA: TGTGCCAGTAGTATAGGCGGTCAGCCC.

Ten or more counts support this clone. The read finishes 3 residues shy of the CDR3 end, and the germline J gene is used to complete it. The rearrangement links TRBV6-4 to TRBJ2-1, with a tentative D call TRBD1 (6 bases). Germline V gene lookup returns CDR1 MRHNA and CDR2 SNTAGT. V lost 2 bases and J 1 base, leaving 9 bases between the germline ends. This CDR3 is 15 amino acids long. CDR3 sequence: CASSDPGVSYNEQFF. The sequenced part of the CDR3 DNA is TGTGCCAGCAGTGACCCAGGGGTTTCCTACAATGAG.

This clone was recorded many times. Coverage ceases 3 residues before the CDR3 finishes, and the germline J gene fills in the end. The chain links TRBV19 to TRBJ1-2; D is unclear. Germline loops: CDR1 LNHDA, CDR2 SQIVND (reference sequence). Between the trimmed V and J ends, which lost 5 bases and 2 bases, there was a span of 18 bases. This CDR3 has 16 residues. Partial CDR3 DNA: TGTGCCAGTAGTTTACGTCCGGCGGGGAGGAACTATGGC. Amino acids: CASSLRPAGRNYG. The entire CDR3 protein reads CASSLRPAGRNYGYTF.

Many counts were recorded for this clone. The CDR3 is cut off 3 residues early in the read; its end comes from the germline J gene. The chain joins TRBV29-1 to TRBJ2-2; D gene uncertain. The CDR3 runs 11 residues. Germline lookup yields CDR1 SQVTM and CDR2 ANQGSEA. The V and J ends lost 5 bases and 4 bases respectively, with 5 bases between them. CDR3 loop: CSVQLTGELFF. CDR3 DNA, as far as it was read: TGCAGCGTTCAACTCACCGGGGAG.

This clone has ten or more counts. The missing CDR3 end, 3 residues past where the read stops, is filled in from the germline J gene. This sequence joins TRBV20-1 and TRBJ2-5; 9 nucleotides agree with TRBD2. The CDR3 totals 16 residues. The J segment lost 2 bases and the V segment lost 2 bases, leaving 9 bases of the junction unmatched. Germline V gene sequence: CDR1 DFQATT, CDR2 SNEGSKA (reference sequence). This CDR3 is CSARLKRGALQETQYF. The CDR3 DNA, read in part, is TGCAGTGCTAGATTAAAGCGGGGGGCCCTTCAAGAGACC.

This clone was counted at least ten times. At one end, the junction sequence differs from germline, possibly due to a read error. The read ends 3 residues before the CDR3 terminus; that terminus is restored from the germline J gene. The V call is TRBV4-2, the J call TRBJ2-3; the match to TRBD2 covers 10 bases. The CDR3 contains 15 residues. Germline CDR1 LGHNA, CDR2 YNFKEQ. CDR3 residues: CASSQTSGGTDTQYF. The DNA read from the CDR3 is TGCGCCAGCAGCCAAACTAGCGGGGGCACAGATACG.

This clone was observed at least ten times. Read data end 3 residues before the CDR3 end; the end is taken from the germline J gene. V is TRBV19 and J is TRBJ1-5, with a weak D call TRBD1 (6 bases). The CDR3 totals 14 residues. V gave up 6 bases and J gave up 5 bases, with 14 bases separating them. In germline, CDR1 is LNHDA, CDR2 SQIVND (reference sequence). The sequenced CDR3 bases are TGTGCCAGTAGCCCGGGGGGGGCCTATCAGCCC. Protein sequence: CASSPGGAYQP. In full, the CDR3 reads CASSPGGAYQPQHF.

This clone was found many times. The read ends 3 residues before the CDR3 terminus; that terminus is restored from the germline J gene. V gene TRBV5-1 combines with J gene TRBJ1-1; 9 bases fit TRBD1. Unmatched junction bases numbered 6, after V lost 2 bases and J lost 4 bases. Per the germline V gene, CDR1 is SGHRS and CDR2 is YFSETQ. The CDR3 length is 15 residues. The sequenced CDR3 bases are TGCGCCAGCAGCTTACTACAGGGGGCAGGCACTGAA. It encodes CASSLLQGAGTE. The full CDR3 protein reads CASSLLQGAGTEAFF.

This clone has at least ten counts. The observed sequence ends 3 residues before the CDR3 terminus, with the missing tail filled in from the germline J gene. This sequence joins TRBV12-3 or TRBV12-4 and TRBJ1-3; 9 nucleotides align to TRBD1. Germline trimming cut 5 bases from V and 5 bases from J; bases unmatched to any gene: 4. The CDR3 has 14 residues. The CDR3 loop reads CASSPGTGRNTIYF. The CDR3 DNA, read in part, is TGTGCCAGCAGTCCCGGGACAGGGAGAAACACC.

This clone occurred many times. Partial CDR3 DNA: TGCAGTGCTAGAGATGAAAGGGTGTCCTACAATGAG. The encoded protein is CSARDERVSYNE. The entire CDR3 protein reads CSARDERVSYNEQFF. The chain is built from TRBV20-1 and TRBJ2-1; no reliable D call. The CDR3 goes on 3 residues after the read ends, and that part is filled in from the germline J gene. CDR1 is DFQATT and CDR2 is SNEGSKA in the germline V gene (reference sequence). V shed 0 bases and J shed 1 base, with 10 bases lying between them. The CDR3 runs 15 residues.

This clone was recorded at least ten times. At one end, the junction sequence differs from germline, possibly due to a read error. The observed sequence ends 3 residues before the CDR3 terminus, with the missing tail filled in from the germline J gene. This chain connects TRBV4-2 to TRBJ2-2; 12 positions agree with TRBD2. The CDR3 spans 16 residues. CDR1 and CDR2 (germline): LGHNA, YNFKEQ. The sequenced CDR3 bases are TGCGCCAGCAGCCTCCAACTAGCGGGGGGTACCGGGGAG. Encoded protein: CASSLQLAGGTGE. Given in full, the CDR3 is CASSLQLAGGTGELFF.

This clone has a count of ten or more. The CDR3 extends 3 residues past the end of the read, so its final part is completed from the germline J gene. The chain combines TRBV20-1 with TRBJ1-2, with 12 bases fitting TRBD1. The CDR3 consists of 14 residues. The V gene end was trimmed by 5 bases and the J gene end by 7 bases; junction bases not matched to a gene: 8. Germline CDR1 and CDR2: DFQATT and SNEGSKA (reference sequence). The CDR3 DNA, read in part, is TGCAGTGCTCAGAGGGACAGGGGGCTTAGTGGC. It yields the protein CSAQRDRGLSG. The entire CDR3 protein reads CSAQRDRGLSGYTF.

In this sample, this clone turned up many times. Coverage ceases 3 residues before the CDR3 finishes, and the germline J gene fills in the end. The chain uses TRBV29-1 and TRBJ2-1; 7 bases map to TRBD1. V shed 5 bases, J shed 6 bases, and the junction held 7 bases outside the gene matches. The germline V gene encodes CDR1 SQVTM and CDR2 ANQGSEA. The CDR3 has 13 amino acids. CDR3 in amino acids: CSVLDRVTNEQFF. The covered CDR3 bases are TGCAGCGTTCTAGACAGGGTTACCAATGAG.

This clone was picked up many times. The CDR3 end is not reached by the read, which stops 3 residues before it; the germline J gene fills it in. This chain joins TRBV20-1 and TRBJ1-6; D ambiguous. CDR3 size: 16 residues. Germline loops: CDR1 DFQATT, CDR2 SNEGSKA (reference sequence). With 4 bases removed from V and 3 bases from J, the gap between germline ends came to 16 bases. Partial CDR3 DNA: TGCAGTGCTATACCCACCTCGACTGGCTATAATTCACCC. Protein sequence: CSAIPTSTGYNSP. The entire CDR3 protein reads CSAIPTSTGYNSPLHF.